Below are 27 T cell receptor beta chains sequenced from a single sample in a study of human thymus T cells. TCRdb keeps only in-frame clones here, not all; method: immunoSEQ multiplex PCR. The sample holds over 35,000 clones, approximately 95% seen once. Sequenced: blood. The source is a boy under two years old with a congenital heart defect but otherwise immunologically healthy.

This sequence joins TRBV5-6 and TRBJ2-7; TRBD2 might be the D (6 bases). There are 14 residues in the CDR3. V dropped 3 bases and J dropped 3 bases, with 13 bases sitting between them. Germline-derived CDR1 and CDR2 are SGHDT and YYEEEE. The CDR3 nucleotides are TGTGCCAGCAGCTGGGGAGGTGGGGGCTACGAGCAGTACTTC. Protein sequence: CASSWGGGGYEQYF.

The chain combines TRBV5-1 with TRBJ2-5; 12 nucleotides match TRBD2. CDR3 length: 16 amino acids. The J segment lost 5 bases and the V segment lost 0 bases, leaving 5 bases of the junction unmatched. Germline V lookup: CDR1 SGHRS, CDR2 YFSETQ. As DNA, the CDR3 is TGCGCCAGCAGCTTGGCCGGGACTAGCGGGTGGGAGACCCAGTACTTC. Protein: CASSLAGTSGWETQYF.

The CDR3: CASSPRGQDYGYTF. In DNA, the CDR3 is TGTGCCAGCAGCCCTCGTGGACAGGACTATGGCTACACCTTC. The chain employs TRBV9 and TRBJ1-2; 7 bases line up with TRBD1. CDR3 length: 14 residues. V dropped 4 bases and J dropped 3; count of bases not matched to a gene: 6. Germline V gene lookup returns CDR1 SGDLS and CDR2 YYNGEE.

The chain carries TRBV6-5 and TRBJ1-2; no clear D gene. V lost 10 bases and J 2 bases, leaving 17 bases between the germline ends. The CDR3 totals 14 residues. The V gene's germline CDR1 is MNHEY and CDR2 SVGAGI. The chain's CDR3 is CATNYGHGNYGYTF. CDR3 DNA sequence: TGTGCCACCAATTACGGGCACGGAAACTATGGCTACACCTTC.

The V call is TRBV30, the J call TRBJ1-1; D gene ambiguous. This CDR3 is 15 amino acids long. Between the trimmed V and J ends, which lost 0 bases and 4 bases, there was a span of 15 bases. Germline CDR1 GTSNPN, CDR2 SVGIG (reference sequence). In DNA form, the CDR3 reads TGTGCCTGGAGTGTACTAAGGTCGAGGGTCACTGAAGCTTTCTTT. This translates into CAWSVLRSRVTEAFF.

This rearrangement joins TRBV6-5 to TRBJ2-2; D is tentatively TRBD1 or TRBD2 (5 bases each). V was trimmed by 7 bases and J by 5 bases, leaving 17 bases between them. Germline assignment: CDR1 MNHEY and CDR2 SVGAGI. This CDR3 contains 15 residues. CDR3 amino acids: CASTVEGWGTGELFF. Here the CDR3 DNA reads TGTGCCAGCACTGTAGAGGGGTGGGGGACCGGGGAGCTGTTTTTT.

V gene TRBV11-2 combines with J gene TRBJ2-3; D gene unclear. The CDR3 totals 13 residues. V shed 0 bases and J shed 4 bases, with 5 bases lying between them. Per germline, CDR1 SGHAT and CDR2 FQNNGV. CDR3 residues: CASSLDLADTQYF. CDR3 sequence (DNA): TGTGCCAGCAGCTTAGATCTAGCAGATACGCAGTATTTT.

This clone appeared once. The CDR3 DNA reads as TGCGCCAGCAGCTCACCAGGGGGCTCCTACGAGCAGTACTTC. It translates to CASSSPGGSYEQYF. This sequence joins TRBV5-1 and TRBJ2-7, with TRBD1 identical over 7 bases. After removal of 3 bases from V and 0 bases from J, the junction contained 3 bases not matched to a gene. The CDR3 is made up of 14 amino acids. Germline V lookup: CDR1 SGHRS, CDR2 YFSETQ.

This sequence joins TRBV27 and TRBJ2-7; 7 bases align to TRBD1. This CDR3 has 13 amino acids. Germline V gene sequence: CDR1 MNHEY, CDR2 SMNVEV (reference sequence). V shed 2 bases, J shed 13 bases, and the junction held 11 bases outside the gene matches. The CDR3 loop is CASSLLSGQAVYF. The CDR3 coding sequence is TGTGCCAGCAGTTTACTTTCCGGACAGGCCGTTTACTTC.

In its sample, this clone was seen once. The chain has TRBV7-9 and TRBJ1-1; no definite D call. Trimming took 1 base from V and 1 from J, leaving 4 bases between them. This CDR3 region has 13 residues. Germline-derived CDR1 and CDR2 are SEHNR and FQNEAQ (reference sequence). The CDR3 coding sequence is TGTGCCAGCAGCTTAGGACAGAACACTGAAGCTTTCTTT. Its protein is CASSLGQNTEAFF.

V gene TRBV4-1 combines with J gene TRBJ2-7; 7 nucleotides match TRBD2. V lost 0 bases and J lost 3; bases outside the gene matches: 5. The length of the CDR3 is 15 residues. Germline V gene lookup returns CDR1 MGHRA and CDR2 YSYEKL. The CDR3 nucleotides are TGCGCCAGCAGCCAAGACCCGGGGGGAGTCTACGAGCAGTACTTC. This encodes CASSQDPGGVYEQYF.

CDR3 nucleotide sequence: TGCAGCGTTGAAGGGGACAAGAACACTGAAGCTTTCTTT. Translating it yields CSVEGDKNTEAFF. The rearrangement links TRBV29-1 to TRBJ1-1, with D possibly being TRBD1 (6 bases). V dropped 1 base and J dropped 1 base, with 7 bases sitting between them. The CDR3 contains 13 residues. Germline V CDR1 and CDR2: SQVTM, ANQGSEA.

This sequence joins TRBV27 and TRBJ2-7, with no clear D. Germline V lookup: CDR1 MNHEY, CDR2 SMNVEV (reference sequence). The CDR3 runs 15 residues. Trimming cost V 6 bases and J 0 bases, with 15 bases left between them. The CDR3 DNA follows: TGTGCCAGCAGCTTACTGGGCAGGAGCTCCTACGAGCAGTACTTC. Translation gives CASSLLGRSSYEQYF.

The V and J genes are TRBV7-9 and TRBJ2-4; 10 nucleotides agree with TRBD1. V dropped 3 bases and J dropped 7; count of bases not matched to a gene: 9. The CDR3 covers 16 residues. CDR1 is SEHNR, CDR2 FQNEAQ, per germline (reference sequence). The CDR3 DNA reads as TGTGCCAGCAGCTTCCCGACGGGACAGGGGATGAACATTCAGTACTTC. Translating it yields CASSFPTGQGMNIQYF.

The chain recombines TRBV28 with TRBJ1-4; D might be TRBD1 (5 bases). Deletions cut 5 bases from V and 4 bases from J, with 14 bases between. CDR1 is MDHEN and CDR2 is SYDVKM in the germline V gene. The CDR3 totals 15 residues. CDR3 protein: CASSPPGTNNEKLFF. Here the CDR3 DNA reads TGTGCCAGCAGTCCCCCCGGGACCAATAATGAAAAACTGTTTTTT.

The rearrangement joins TRBV30 to TRBJ1-1; unclear D gene. This CDR3 contains 13 residues. Germline assignment: CDR1 GTSNPN and CDR2 SVGIG (reference sequence). V gave up 8 bases and J gave up 1 base, with 14 bases separating them. CDR3 loop: CAGQRGANTEAFF. In DNA, the CDR3 is TGTGCCGGTCAGCGGGGTGCGAACACTGAAGCTTTCTTT.

This clone appeared once. This chain joins TRBV9 and TRBJ1-1, with D uncertain. The CDR3 totals 14 residues. Germline CDR1 and CDR2: SGDLS and YYNGEE. Between the trimmed V and J ends, which lost 4 bases and 4 bases, there was a span of 14 bases. CDR3 DNA: TGTGCCAGCAGCCTGAGGGCGGCTCCCACTGAAGCTTTCTTT. It translates to CASSLRAAPTEAFF.

The chain links TRBV28 to TRBJ2-2, with 7 positions matching TRBD1. With V trimmed by 8 bases and J by 2 bases, 14 bases remained unmatched. The CDR3 totals 17 residues. CDR1 and CDR2 from the germline V gene are MDHEN and SYDVKM. CDR3 residues: CASYSFGQASNTGELFF. In DNA form, the CDR3 reads TGTGCCAGCTACAGTTTTGGACAGGCCTCAAACACCGGGGAGCTGTTTTTT. The full variable domain, with the rest looked up from reference TRBV28 and TRBJ2-2, is DVKVTQSSRYLVKRTGEKVFLECVQDMDHENMFWYRQDPGLGLRLIYFSYDVKMKEKGDIPEGYSVSREKKERFSLILESASTNQTSMYLCASYSFGQASNTGELFFGEGSRLTVL.

The CDR3 region has the DNA TGTGCCAGCAGCCAAGATGGGGCTGAAGCTTTCTTT. Its translation: CASSQDGAEAFF. The chain employs TRBV4-2 and TRBJ1-1; D ambiguous. The CDR3 spans 12 residues. CDR1 and CDR2 from the germline V gene are LGHNA and YNFKEQ. Trimming shortened V by 0 bases and J by 6 bases, and 5 bases separated the two germline ends.

The rearrangement links TRBV6-6 to TRBJ1-2; possible D gene TRBD1, 5 bases. Per germline, CDR1 MNHNY and CDR2 SVGAGI (reference sequence). CDR3 size: 16 residues. Trimming took off 2 bases at V and 6 bases at J, with 19 bases between the two ends. The CDR3 DNA sequence: TGTGCCAGCAGTTACGGGAGTGAAGGGGAGGCGGATGGCTACACCTTC. It is translated as CASSYGSEGEADGYTF.

The chain has TRBV6-1 and TRBJ2-7, with 7 nucleotides matching TRBD1. The ends lost 7 bases at V and 4 bases at J; junction bases unmatched: 10. The length of the CDR3 is 14 residues. Germline CDR1 reads MNHNS; CDR2 reads SASEGT. The DNA of the CDR3 is TGTGCCAGCACCAAGACAGGGTGGGGATACGAGCAGTACTTC. As protein: CASTKTGWGYEQYF.

The J gene is TRBJ2-7, the V gene TRBV30; 7 bases map to TRBD2. The germline V gene encodes CDR1 GTSNPN and CDR2 SVGIG (reference sequence). The CDR3 length is 11 residues. The ends lost 4 bases at V and 11 bases at J; junction bases unmatched: 8. In DNA, the CDR3 is TGTGCCTGGACCGTGGGGGGGTTAAAGTACTTC. It yields the protein CAWTVGGLKYF.

The chain recombines TRBV9 with TRBJ2-1; D is possibly TRBD2 (5 bases). The CDR3 totals 17 residues. Per germline, CDR1 SGDLS and CDR2 YYNGEE. Trimming cost V 0 bases and J 4 bases, with 17 bases left between them. The CDR3 protein is CASSVGSRLAQYNEQFF. The DNA for the CDR3 is TGTGCCAGCAGCGTAGGCTCAAGGCTAGCCCAATACAATGAGCAGTTCTTC.

Comment on this clone: The same CDR3 also results from other DNA sequences found in this sample. This chain links TRBV28 with TRBJ2-7; D unresolved. V lost 2 bases and J 4 bases, leaving 3 bases between the germline ends. This CDR3 is 11 amino acids long. The germline CDR1 and CDR2 sequences are MDHEN and SYDVKM. Here the CDR3 DNA reads TGTGCCAGCAGTTTACAATACGAGCAGTACTTC. Translating it yields CASSLQYEQYF.

This rearrangement joins TRBV6-6 to TRBJ1-2; 7 bases are shared with TRBD1. In germline, CDR1 is MNHNY, CDR2 SVGAGI (reference sequence). This CDR3 has 13 residues. The ends lost 7 bases at V and 3 bases at J; junction bases unmatched: 5. The CDR3 region has the DNA TGTGCCAGCACCACGACAGGGTACTATGGCTACACCTTC. This sequence encodes CASTTTGYYGYTF.

The chain recombines TRBV6-6 with TRBJ1-5; tentatively, D is TRBD1 (6 bases). The CDR3 is made up of 16 amino acids. Germline lookup yields CDR1 MNHNY and CDR2 SVGAGI (reference sequence). Between the trimmed V and J ends, which lost 5 bases and 2 bases, there was a span of 16 bases. Here the CDR3 reads CASSSYRVEGNQPQHF. For the CDR3, the DNA is TGTGCCAGCAGTAGCTACAGGGTTGAAGGCAATCAGCCCCAGCATTTT.

V is TRBV5-6 and J is TRBJ1-2, with 7 bases aligning to TRBD1. Losses at the gene ends were 0 bases for V and 6 bases for J; bases not matched to a gene: 2. The CDR3 contains 13 residues. The germline V gene has CDR1 SGHDT and CDR2 YYEEEE. The CDR3 DNA reads as TGTGCCAGCAGCTTGGACAGGGGACATGGCTACACCTTC. Its translation: CASSLDRGHGYTF. Full variable domain (outside the CDR3, taken from reference TRBV5-6 and TRBJ1-2): DAGVTQSPTHLIKTRGQQVTLRCSPKSGHDTVSWYQQALGQGPQFIFQYYEEEERQRGNFPDRFSGHQFPNYSSELNVNALLLGDSALYLCASSLDRGHGYTFGSGTRLTVV.